The 4 T cell receptor beta chains in this list originate from one sample, sequenced in a study of blood T cells in healthy people across ages. Through a sample-barcoded 5' primer and a J-beta primer mix, a second PCR was run for about 6 to 11 cycles. TCRdb recomputed calls from the 5' RACE reads with MiXCR, one row per CDR3 protein. The sample includes hundreds of thousands of distinct CDR3 sequences, roughly 50% seen only once; the top ten take approximately 40%. Sequencing was done on a sample of blood. The source of these receptors is a man of 80 years or more in good health.

The chain employs TRBV10-3 and TRBJ2-1, with a tentative D call TRBD1 (5 bases). CDR1 and CDR2 from the germline V gene are ENHRY and SYGVKD. V shed 8 bases and J shed 6 bases, with 8 bases lying between them. CDR3 length equals 11 residues. In DNA, the CDR3 is TGTGCCATCGGCAGGGTCAATGAGCAGTTCTTC. Its protein product is CAIGRVNEQFF.

The V call is TRBV27, the J call TRBJ1-2; D gene unclear. The CDR3 is made up of 13 amino acids. Between the trimmed V and J ends, which lost 5 bases and 8 bases, there was a span of 15 bases. The germline V gene encodes CDR1 MNHEY and CDR2 SMNVEV (reference sequence). CDR3 residues: CASSPVYERGYTF. CDR3 coding DNA: TGTGCCAGCAGTCCAGTGTACGAGAGGGGCTACACCTTC.

On this clonotype itself: One junction end does not reproduce the germline sequence, and a read error may be involved. This chain connects TRBV7-7 to TRBJ2-2; 8 bases map to TRBD1. CDR3 length: 16 residues. The V gene's germline CDR1 is SSHAT and CDR2 FNYEAQ (reference sequence). Here the CDR3 reads CASSSDRGPNTGELFF. For the CDR3, the DNA is TGTGCTAGCAGCTCCGACAGGGGACCGAACACCGGGGAGCTGTTTTTT. Looking up the rest from reference TRBV7-7 and TRBJ2-2 gives the full variable domain: GAGVSQSPRYKVTKRGQDVTLRCDPISSHATLYWYQQALGQGPEFLTYFNYEAQPDKSGLPSDRFSAERPEGSISTLTIQRTEQRDSAMYRCASSSDRGPNTGELFFGEGSRLTVL.

The chain links TRBV24-1 to TRBJ2-1, with 10 bases identical to TRBD2. The V and J ends lost 6 bases and 7 bases, in that order; junction bases with no gene match: 5. The CDR3 totals 14 residues. Looked up from germline, CDR1 is KGHDR and CDR2 is SFDVKD. The CDR3 nucleotides are TGTGCCACCAGTCCCCTAGCGGGAGTTAATGAGCAGTTCTTC. This translates into CATSPLAGVNEQFF.